These 14 T cell receptor beta chains were all obtained from the same sample, sequenced in a study of shared clonotypes between healthy human individuals. Profiled with immunoSEQ multiplex PCR; TCRdb holds only in-frame clones, not every one. In the table there are some 2,500,000 clones, around 93% of which are singletons. Sequences were obtained from naive CD4+ T cells from PBMCs. The subset here: CD45RA+ positively selected. These receptors all come from a young man in good health. Some clones in this sample may be carry-over from other donors' samples.

Remarks on this clone: Other DNA sequences from this sample encode an identical CDR3 as well. This chain joins TRBV5-1 and TRBJ2-1; 8 bases line up with TRBD1. This CDR3 comprises 15 residues. Germline-derived CDR1 and CDR2 are SGHRS and YFSETQ. Trimming at V came to 0 bases and at J to 6 bases, leaving 5 bases not matched to a gene. The CDR3 DNA reads TGCGCCAGCAGCTTGGAAGGGACAGGTTTCAATGAGCAGTTCTTC. Translating it yields CASSLEGTGFNEQFF.

This clone was observed a single time. The CDR3 DNA reads as TGTGCCAGCAGTCCCAATTACTACGAGCAGTACTTC. Translation gives CASSPNYYEQYF. The chain links TRBV27 to TRBJ2-7; D ambiguous. Trimming shortened V by 5 bases and J by 3 bases, and 8 bases separated the two germline ends. The CDR3 is made up of 12 amino acids. Germline assignment: CDR1 MNHEY and CDR2 SMNVEV (reference sequence).

The chain combines TRBV6-4 with TRBJ2-1; 10 bases are a match to TRBD1. The CDR3 has 14 amino acids. The germline V gene has CDR1 MRHNA and CDR2 SNTAGT. J gave up 4 bases and V 6 bases, and 3 bases lay outside the gene matches. CDR3: CASSGQGGYNEQFF. Here the CDR3 DNA reads TGTGCCAGCAGCGGACAGGGGGGATACAATGAGCAGTTCTTC.

The chain employs TRBV28 and TRBJ1-5; D call uncertain. Trimming removed 2 bases from V and 4 bases from J, with 15 bases in between. Germline V gene data show CDR1 as MDHEN and CDR2 as SYDVKM. The CDR3 is 16 amino acids. The CDR3 DNA reads as TGTGCCAGCAGTTTAGTAGGCACCGCCGAAAATCAGCCCCAGCATTTT. Protein sequence: CASSLVGTAENQPQHF.

J is TRBJ1-1 and V is TRBV5-1; D unclear. V shed 2 bases and J shed 4 bases, with 9 bases lying between them. Germline V gene data show CDR1 as SGHRS and CDR2 as YFSETQ. The CDR3 runs to 13 residues. The CDR3 nucleotides read TGCGCCAGCAGCTTAGGTACGGCCACTGAAGCTTTCTTT. This translates into CASSLGTATEAFF.

This sequence joins TRBV6-1 and TRBJ1-2; D ambiguous. Trimming stripped 4 bases from V and 4 bases from J, with 7 bases between. The CDR3 length is 12 residues. Per the germline V gene, CDR1 is MNHNS and CDR2 is SASEGT. The CDR3 here is CASSVTRYGYTF. CDR3 nucleotides: TGTGCCAGCAGTGTCACGCGCTATGGCTACACCTTC.

V usage is TRBV28 and J usage is TRBJ2-5; no clear D gene. Trimming pared 3 bases from V and 2 bases from J, leaving 10 bases between. Germline CDR1 reads MDHEN; CDR2 reads SYDVKM. The CDR3 covers 14 residues. CDR3 DNA: TGTGCCAGCAGTTTTGTCGGCACGCAAGAGACCCAGTACTTC. Residues: CASSFVGTQETQYF.

This clone was seen a few times. The chain links TRBV29-1 to TRBJ1-1, with 7 bases that match TRBD1. Germline trimming cut 6 bases from V and 3 bases from J; bases unmatched to any gene: 7. Germline CDR1 and CDR2: SQVTM and ANQGSEA. The CDR3 runs 13 residues. The DNA for the CDR3 is TGCAGCGTCTCTCAAACAGGGGACACTGAAGCTTTCTTT. Its protein product is CSVSQTGDTEAFF.

V is TRBV30 and J is TRBJ2-7; D is unresolved. V dropped 7 bases and J dropped 1 base, with 11 bases sitting between them. The CDR3 sequence is 12 residues long. Germline CDR1 reads GTSNPN; CDR2 reads SVGIG (reference sequence). CDR3 sequence: CASRTDSYEQYF. The CDR3 DNA follows: TGTGCCTCTCGAACAGATTCCTACGAGCAGTACTTC.

The chain combines TRBV10-1 with TRBJ2-3; possible D gene TRBD1, 5 bases. V was cut by 5 bases and J by 2 bases, with 11 bases left in between. The CDR3 totals 14 residues. The germline V gene has CDR1 WNHNN and CDR2 SYGVQD (reference sequence). CDR3 in amino acids: CASSPKGSTDTQYF. The CDR3 nucleotides are TGCGCCAGCAGTCCGAAGGGGTCCACAGATACGCAGTATTTT.

The chain recombines TRBV6-5 with TRBJ2-7, with 10 bases fitting TRBD2. There are 14 residues in the CDR3. Germline loops: CDR1 MNHEY, CDR2 SVGAGI. V dropped 5 bases and J dropped 6; count of bases not matched to a gene: 7. The CDR3 protein is CASSRLAGPFEQYF. The CDR3 DNA reads as TGTGCCAGCAGTAGACTAGCGGGTCCCTTCGAGCAGTACTTC.

The chain combines TRBV5-4 with TRBJ1-2; D call uncertain. CDR3 length: 14 amino acids. Germline values: CDR1 SGHNT, CDR2 YYREEE (reference sequence). Trimming pared 3 bases from V and 0 bases from J, leaving 9 bases between. CDR3 region: CASSSAGANYGYTF. DNA for the CDR3: TGTGCCAGCAGCTCCGCAGGAGCTAACTATGGCTACACCTTC.

The count of this clone is one. The rearrangement uses TRBV6-5 and TRBJ2-5; D ambiguous. CDR3 length equals 13 residues. Germline CDR1 and CDR2: MNHEY and SVGAGI. V was trimmed by 5 bases and J by 5 bases, leaving 12 bases between them. CDR3 region: CASSPVPRETQYF. The DNA for the CDR3 is TGTGCCAGCAGTCCCGTTCCGAGGGAGACCCAGTACTTC.

This clone has a single count. The identical CDR3 is also encoded by other nucleotide sequences in the sample. V usage is TRBV28 and J usage is TRBJ2-7; D gene ambiguous. Trimming stripped 5 bases from V and 2 bases from J, with 7 bases between. Germline CDR1 is MDHEN and CDR2 is SYDVKM. CDR3 length: 12 amino acids. This chain's CDR3 is CASSPYTYEQYF. For the CDR3, the DNA is TGTGCCAGCAGTCCTTACACCTACGAGCAGTACTTC.